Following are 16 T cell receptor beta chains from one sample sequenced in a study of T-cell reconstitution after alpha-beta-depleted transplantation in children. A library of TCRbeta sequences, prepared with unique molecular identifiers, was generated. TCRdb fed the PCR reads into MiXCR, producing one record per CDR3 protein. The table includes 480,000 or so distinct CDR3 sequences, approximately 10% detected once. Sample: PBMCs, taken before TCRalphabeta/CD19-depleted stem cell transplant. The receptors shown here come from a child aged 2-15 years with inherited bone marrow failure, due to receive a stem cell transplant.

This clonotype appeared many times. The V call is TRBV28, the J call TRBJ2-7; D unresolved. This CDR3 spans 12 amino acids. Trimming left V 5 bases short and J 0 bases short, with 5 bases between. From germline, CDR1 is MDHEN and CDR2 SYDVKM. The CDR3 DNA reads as TGTGCCAGCAGTACCAGCTCCTACGAGCAGTACTTC. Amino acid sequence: CASSTSSYEQYF.

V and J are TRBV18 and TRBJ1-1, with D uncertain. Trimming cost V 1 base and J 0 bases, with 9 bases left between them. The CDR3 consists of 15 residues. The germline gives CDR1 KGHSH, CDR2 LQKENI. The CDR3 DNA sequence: TGTGCCAGCTCACCACGTACGAAAATGAACACTGAAGCTTTCTTT. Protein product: CASSPRTKMNTEAFF. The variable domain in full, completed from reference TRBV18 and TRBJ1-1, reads NAGVMQNPRHLVRRRGQEARLRCSPMKGHSHVYWYRQLPEEGLKFMVYLQKENIIDESGMPKERFSAEFPKEGPSILRIQQVVRGDSAAYFCASSPRTKMNTEAFFGQGTRLTVV.

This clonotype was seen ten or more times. The CDR3 DNA reads TGTGCCAGCAGCTTAAAGACCTCCTACGAGCAGTACTTC. Translated: CASSLKTSYEQYF. This sequence joins TRBV7-2 and TRBJ2-7; D not resolved. The CDR3 has 13 amino acids. Trimming removed 2 bases from V and 0 bases from J, with 5 bases in between. CDR1 SGHTA and CDR2 FQGNSA come from the germline V gene.

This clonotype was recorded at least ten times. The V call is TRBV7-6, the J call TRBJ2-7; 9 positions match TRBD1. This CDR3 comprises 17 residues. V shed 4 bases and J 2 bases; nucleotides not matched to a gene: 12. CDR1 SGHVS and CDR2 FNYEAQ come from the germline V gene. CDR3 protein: CASSWGPPGQGPYEQYF. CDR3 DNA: TGTGCCAGCAGCTGGGGACCTCCGGGACAGGGACCCTACGAGCAGTACTTC.

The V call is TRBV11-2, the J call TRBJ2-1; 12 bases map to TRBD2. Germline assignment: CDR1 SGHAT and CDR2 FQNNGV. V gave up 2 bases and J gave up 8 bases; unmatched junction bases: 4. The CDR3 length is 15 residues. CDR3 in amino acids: CASSLSLAGGYEQFF. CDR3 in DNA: TGTGCCAGCAGCTTAAGCCTAGCGGGAGGGTATGAGCAGTTCTTC. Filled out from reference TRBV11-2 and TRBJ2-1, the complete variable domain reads EAGVAQSPRYKIIEKRQSVAFWCNPISGHATLYWYQQILGQGPKLLIQFQNNGVVDDSQLPKDRFSAERLKGVDSTLKIQPAKLEDSAVYLCASSLSLAGGYEQFFGPGTRLTVL.

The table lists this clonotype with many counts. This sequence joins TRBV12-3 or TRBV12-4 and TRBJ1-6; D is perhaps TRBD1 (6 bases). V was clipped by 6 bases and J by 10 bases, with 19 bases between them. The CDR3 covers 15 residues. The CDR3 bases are TGTGCCAGCAGCTCAGCGGCGGGGGGGCGGTCACCCCTCCACTTT. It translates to CASSSAAGGRSPLHF.

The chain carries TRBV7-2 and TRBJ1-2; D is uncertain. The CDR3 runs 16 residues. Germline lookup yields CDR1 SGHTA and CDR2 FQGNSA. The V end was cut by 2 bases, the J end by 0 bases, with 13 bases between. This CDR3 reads CASSLLPGSANYGYTF. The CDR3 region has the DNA TGTGCCAGCAGCTTACTACCTGGGTCGGCTAACTATGGCTACACCTTC. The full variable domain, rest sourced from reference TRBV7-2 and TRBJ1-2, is GAGVSQSPSNKVTEKGKDVELRCDPISGHTALYWYRQSLGQGLEFLIYFQGNSAPDKSGLPSDRFSAERTGGSVSTLTIQRTQQEDSAVYLCASSLLPGSANYGYTFGSGTRLTVV.

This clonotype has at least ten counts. CDR3 sequence reads: CASSHRGSDLNGEQFF. DNA for the CDR3: TGTGCCAGCAGCCATCGCGGGAGTGACTTAAATGGGGAGCAGTTCTTC. The V gene is TRBV11-2, the J gene TRBJ2-1; 7 bases map to TRBD2. This CDR3 has 16 amino acids. V shed 5 bases, J shed 10 bases, and the junction held 17 bases outside the gene matches. Germline V gene lookup returns CDR1 SGHAT and CDR2 FQNNGV. The variable domain in full, completed from reference TRBV11-2 and TRBJ2-1, reads EAGVAQSPRYKIIEKRQSVAFWCNPISGHATLYWYQQILGQGPKLLIQFQNNGVVDDSQLPKDRFSAERLKGVDSTLKIQPAKLEDSAVYLCASSHRGSDLNGEQFFGPGTRLTVL.

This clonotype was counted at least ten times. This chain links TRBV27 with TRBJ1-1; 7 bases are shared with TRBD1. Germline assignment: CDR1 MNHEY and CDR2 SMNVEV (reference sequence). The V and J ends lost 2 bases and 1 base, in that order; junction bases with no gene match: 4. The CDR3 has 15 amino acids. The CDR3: CASSLPGTENTEAFF. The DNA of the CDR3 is TGTGCCAGCAGTTTACCTGGGACAGAGAACACTGAAGCTTTCTTT.

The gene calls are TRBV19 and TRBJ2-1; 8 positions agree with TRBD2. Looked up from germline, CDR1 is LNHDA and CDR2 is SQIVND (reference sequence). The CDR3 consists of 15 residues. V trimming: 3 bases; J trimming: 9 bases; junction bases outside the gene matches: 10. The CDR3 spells CASSMSAGVGPEQFF. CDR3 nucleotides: TGTGCCAGTAGTATGTCAGCGGGAGTTGGGCCTGAGCAGTTCTTC.

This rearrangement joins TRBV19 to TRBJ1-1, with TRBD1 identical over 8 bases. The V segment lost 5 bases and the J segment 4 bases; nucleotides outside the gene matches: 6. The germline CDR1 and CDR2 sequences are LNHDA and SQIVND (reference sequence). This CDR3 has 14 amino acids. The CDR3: CASSADRAGTEAFF. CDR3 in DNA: TGTGCCAGTAGTGCGGACAGGGCGGGCACTGAAGCTTTCTTT.

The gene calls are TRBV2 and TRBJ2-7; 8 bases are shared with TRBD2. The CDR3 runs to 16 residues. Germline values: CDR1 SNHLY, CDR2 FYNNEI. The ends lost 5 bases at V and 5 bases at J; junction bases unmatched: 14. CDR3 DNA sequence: TGTGCCAGCAGTTATTTAATCGGGACTAGTGCTGACGAGCAGTACTTC. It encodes CASSYLIGTSADEQYF.

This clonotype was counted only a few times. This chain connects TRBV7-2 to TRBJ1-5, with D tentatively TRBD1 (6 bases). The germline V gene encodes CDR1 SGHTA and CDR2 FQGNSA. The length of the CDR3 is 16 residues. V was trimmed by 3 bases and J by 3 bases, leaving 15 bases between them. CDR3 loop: CASSLTGQLFNQPQHF. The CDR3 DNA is TGTGCCAGCAGCTTGACAGGACAGTTGTTCAATCAGCCCCAGCATTTT.

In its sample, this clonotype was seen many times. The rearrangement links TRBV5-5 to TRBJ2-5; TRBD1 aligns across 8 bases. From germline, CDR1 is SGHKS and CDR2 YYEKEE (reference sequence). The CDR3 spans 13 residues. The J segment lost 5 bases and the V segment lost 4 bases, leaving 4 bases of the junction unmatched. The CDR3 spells CASSQRQGETQYF. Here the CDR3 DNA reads TGTGCCAGCAGCCAAAGACAGGGGGAGACCCAGTACTTC.

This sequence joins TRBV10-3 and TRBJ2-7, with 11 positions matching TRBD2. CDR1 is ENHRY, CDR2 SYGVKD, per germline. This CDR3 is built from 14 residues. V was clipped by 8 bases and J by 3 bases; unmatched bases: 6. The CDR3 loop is CAISTSGRIYEQYF. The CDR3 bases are TGTGCCATCTCCACTAGCGGGAGAATCTACGAGCAGTACTTC.

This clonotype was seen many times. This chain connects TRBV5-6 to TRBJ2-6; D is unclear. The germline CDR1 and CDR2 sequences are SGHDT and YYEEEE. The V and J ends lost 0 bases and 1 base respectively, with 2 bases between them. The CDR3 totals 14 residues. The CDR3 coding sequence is TGTGCCAGCAGCTTGGAGTCTGGGGCCAACGTCCTGACTTTC. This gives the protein CASSLESGANVLTF.